This TCR beta chain was sequenced for a study of blood T cells in healthy people across ages. Trimming shortened V by 4 bases and J by 0 bases, and 19 bases separated the two germline ends. This CDR3 spans 18 amino acids. The second PCR ran roughly 7 to 11 cycles with a sample-barcoded 5' primer and J-beta primers. Each CDR3 protein is one row after TCRdb ran MiXCR on the 5' RACE reads. The sample gives 920,000 or so distinct CDR3 sequences, 40% to 55% of which show up once; approximately 17% is in the top ten. This TCR was sampled from a woman between 55 and 75 years old in good health. The material sequenced was blood. The rearrangement uses TRBV12-3 or TRBV12-4 and TRBJ2-4; D possibly corresponds to TRBD2 (6 bases). For the CDR3, the DNA is TGTGCCAGCAGTTCAGACTCGGGAGCGGGTCTAGCCAAAAACATTCAGTACTTC. It yields the protein CASSSDSGAGLAKNIQYF.